These 19 T cell receptor beta chains were all obtained from the same sample, sequenced in a study of T cell responses to AZD1222 COVID-19 vaccine (dated by TCRdb to the early 2020s). The time point label corresponds to: baseline before first vaccination. The treatment or condition tag for this specimen amounts to: meningococcal conjugate vaccine given as trial control. The library was prepared using the immunoSEQ multiplex PCR assay. TCRdb re-hosts the immuneACCESS table, in-frame sequences only. Its copies lack some clones; in the studies checked, an unresolved V gene accounts for under half of them, and the cause for the rest is not known. The sample contains about 190,000 clones, around 87% of them found a single time. About 3% of the sample is in the top ten clones. The input for sequencing was peripheral blood, taken on day 0 of MenACWY control vaccination. The receptors originated from an adult in good health.

The chain has TRBV4-1 and TRBJ2-7, with D hard to call. The CDR3 spans 15 residues. Germline CDR1 is MGHRA and CDR2 is YSYEKL. The V end was cut by 0 bases, the J end by 3 bases, with 12 bases between. This CDR3 is CASSQDSSQVYEQYF. DNA for the CDR3: TGCGCCAGCAGCCAAGATAGCTCCCAGGTCTACGAGCAGTACTTC.

The gene calls are TRBV18 and TRBJ1-1; D not resolved. V was clipped by 3 bases and J by 0 bases, with 8 bases between them. CDR1 and CDR2 (germline): KGHSH, LQKENI. The CDR3 consists of 14 residues. The chain's CDR3 is CASSPGLLNTEAFF. The DNA for the CDR3 is TGTGCCAGCTCACCGGGCCTGTTGAACACTGAAGCTTTCTTT.

As regards this clone: Relative to the germline gene, one junction end is altered; a read error may explain this. This chain joins TRBV27 and TRBJ2-2; D gene unclear. The germline CDR1 and CDR2 sequences are MNHEY and SMNVEV (reference sequence). The CDR3 totals 14 residues. The CDR3: CASSLFWNAGELFF. CDR3 nucleotide sequence: TGTGCCAGCAGTTTATTTTGGAACGCCGGGGAGCTGTTTTTT.

The chain couples TRBV15 to TRBJ2-3; TRBD2 matches at 7 bases. The germline V gene encodes CDR1 LNHNV and CDR2 YYDKDF (reference sequence). This CDR3 region has 16 residues. V dropped 5 bases and J dropped 1; count of bases not matched to a gene: 9. The CDR3 nucleotides read TGTGCCACCAGCCGAAGCGGGGACCTCGGCACAGATACGCAGTATTTT. Translation: CATSRSGDLGTDTQYF.

The rearrangement links TRBV7-2 to TRBJ1-1; possibly TRBD1 for D (6 bases). V shed 2 bases and J shed 3 bases, with 19 bases lying between them. This CDR3 region has 17 residues. In germline, CDR1 is SGHTA, CDR2 FQGNSA. This CDR3 reads CASSLRGGLVLDTEAFF. CDR3 DNA sequence: TGTGCCAGCAGCTTAAGGGGGGGGTTGGTTTTGGACACTGAAGCTTTCTTT.

This clone appeared once. The V call is TRBV3-1 (or the pseudogene TRBV3-2), the J call TRBJ2-3; a weak D match, TRBD2 (6 bases). CDR3 length: 14 residues. Germline V gene sequence: CDR1 LGHDT, CDR2 YNNKEL (reference sequence). V was shortened by 3 bases and J by 2 bases, with 9 bases between the two germline ends. CDR3 bases: TGTGCCAGCAGCCACGGGGGAGCCACAGATACGCAGTATTTT. Translated: CASSHGGATDTQYF.

This clone occurred a few times. The chain is built from TRBV28 and TRBJ2-7; D ambiguous. Germline V gene sequence: CDR1 MDHEN, CDR2 SYDVKM. CDR3 length: 13 residues. The ends were cut back, 8 bases at V and 0 bases at J, with 11 bases in the middle. This chain's CDR3 is CASGISHSYEQYF. CDR3 sequence (DNA): TGTGCCAGCGGGATAAGTCACTCCTACGAGCAGTACTTC.

The V and J genes are TRBV6-5 and TRBJ1-5; D remains unclear. This CDR3 spans 15 amino acids. V gave up 0 bases and J gave up 5 bases, with 11 bases separating them. In germline, CDR1 is MNHEY, CDR2 SVGAGI. CDR3 residues: CASSYSAGFDQPQHF. The DNA of the CDR3 is TGTGCCAGCAGTTACTCGGCTGGGTTTGATCAGCCCCAGCATTTT.

As concerns this clone: The junction and the germline gene differ at one end; a read error may be behind it. The CDR3 DNA reads TGTGCTAGCAGCTCCGACTACCAAGAGACCCAGTACTTC. Its protein product is CASSSDYQETQYF. The chain uses TRBV7-7 and TRBJ2-5; no firm D call. Germline V gene data show CDR1 as SSHAT and CDR2 as FNYEAQ (reference sequence). There are 13 residues in the CDR3. Using reference TRBV7-7 and TRBJ2-5 for the parts outside the CDR3, the full variable domain is GAGVSQSPRYKVTKRGQDVTLRCDPISSHATLYWYQQALGQGPEFLTYFNYEAQPDKSGLPSDRFSAERPEGSISTLTIQRTEQRDSAMYRCASSSDYQETQYFGPGTRLLVL.

The chain couples TRBV5-6 to TRBJ2-4; 10 positions agree with TRBD2. The CDR3 has 16 residues. From germline, CDR1 is SGHDT and CDR2 YYEEEE. Trimming removed 5 bases from V and 0 bases from J; junction bases left unmatched: 5. The CDR3 region is CASRLAGDLAKNIQYF. The CDR3 DNA is TGTGCCAGCAGGCTAGCGGGGGATTTAGCCAAAAACATTCAGTACTTC.

This rearrangement joins TRBV12-3 or TRBV12-4 to TRBJ1-1; TRBD1 matches 9 bases. J lost 5 bases, V lost 6 bases, and 4 bases had no gene match. This CDR3 spans 13 amino acids. CDR3 sequence (DNA): TGTGCCAGCAGCCAGACAGGGGGGACTGAAGCTTTCTTT. Its protein is CASSQTGGTEAFF.

The V call is TRBV19, the J call TRBJ1-2; D is uncertain. This CDR3 is built from 12 residues. V lost 8 bases to trimming and J lost 3 bases, with 10 bases between them. CDR1 and CDR2 from the germline V gene are LNHDA and SQIVND (reference sequence). The CDR3 region is CASEDGDYGYTF. In nucleotides, the CDR3 is TGTGCCAGTGAAGACGGCGACTATGGCTACACCTTC.

The chain recombines TRBV4-1 with TRBJ2-1; 7 bases map to TRBD2. The CDR3 loop spans 17 amino acids. CDR1 and CDR2 from the germline V gene are MGHRA and YSYEKL. Losses at the gene ends were 0 bases for V and 2 bases for J; bases not matched to a gene: 7. CDR3 loop: CASSQEGRGRAYNEQFF. The CDR3 nucleotides read TGCGCCAGCAGCCAAGAAGGGCGTGGGAGGGCCTACAATGAGCAGTTCTTC.

The chain has TRBV2 and TRBJ1-3, with TRBD1 matching over 7 bases. Germline V gene data show CDR1 as SNHLY and CDR2 as FYNNEI. The junction had 13 bases not matched to a gene; V was cut back by 7 bases and J by 1 base. CDR3 size: 17 residues. DNA for the CDR3: TGTGCCAGCAAGACAGGGCGCCTTCGAAAATCTGGAAACACCATATATTTT. This codes for CASKTGRLRKSGNTIYF.

This rearrangement joins TRBV5-6 to TRBJ2-5; D gene unclear. From germline, CDR1 is SGHDT and CDR2 YYEEEE. Trimming stripped 4 bases from V and 3 bases from J, with 13 bases between. The CDR3 runs 14 residues. Here the CDR3 DNA reads TGTGCCAGCAGCCTCCGGGCCTTGGAAGAGACCCAGTACTTC. Amino acid sequence: CASSLRALEETQYF.

The V and J genes are TRBV19 and TRBJ1-5; D uncertain. The V and J ends lost 3 bases and 0 bases respectively, with 21 bases between them. The CDR3 consists of 19 residues. The germline V gene has CDR1 LNHDA and CDR2 SQIVND (reference sequence). Written as DNA, the CDR3 is TGTGCCAGTAGTATCCCCGGACTCGGGGAGAGGCATAGCAATCAGCCCCAGCATTTT. As protein: CASSIPGLGERHSNQPQHF. The complete variable domain, with remaining parts taken from reference TRBV19 and TRBJ1-5, reads DGGITQSPKYLFRKEGQNVTLSCEQNLNHDAMYWYRQDPGQGLRLIYYSQIVNDFQKGDIAEGYSVSREKKESFPLTVTSAQKNPTAFYLCASSIPGLGERHSNQPQHFGDGTRLSIL.

This chain uses TRBV28 with TRBJ1-1, with D unclear. The V and J ends lost 2 bases and 0 bases respectively, with 10 bases between them. The CDR3 loop spans 15 amino acids. Germline assignment: CDR1 MDHEN and CDR2 SYDVKM. CDR3: CASSLRRSVNTEAFF. The DNA for the CDR3 is TGTGCCAGCAGTTTAAGGCGCAGTGTGAACACTGAAGCTTTCTTT.

The chain carries TRBV30 and TRBJ2-7; D possibly corresponds to TRBD1 (6 bases). Trimming shortened V by 0 bases and J by 0 bases, and 15 bases separated the two germline ends. Germline V gene data show CDR1 as GTSNPN and CDR2 as SVGIG (reference sequence). This CDR3 is built from 16 residues. The CDR3 sequence is CAWSVYAGESSYEQYF. Here the CDR3 DNA reads TGTGCCTGGAGTGTATATGCAGGGGAAAGCTCCTACGAGCAGTACTTC.

The V gene is TRBV27, the J gene TRBJ1-2; D might be TRBD1 (5 bases). Germline values: CDR1 MNHEY, CDR2 SMNVEV (reference sequence). Deletions cut 6 bases from V and 0 bases from J, with 14 bases between. This CDR3 spans 15 amino acids. CDR3 in amino acids: CASRSIRGANYGYTF. CDR3 in DNA: TGTGCCAGCAGGTCCATTAGGGGAGCTAACTATGGCTACACCTTC.